Each of the 7 T cell receptor beta chains below was sequenced from the same sample in a study of blood T cell repertoires in COVID-19 (dated by TCRdb to the early 2020s). Library generation was performed with the immunoSEQ multiplex PCR assay. In TCRdb, the immuneACCESS table is reduced to in-frame sequences with V and J assigned. These tables do not hold every clone; where another copy was compared, an unresolved V gene accounts for under half, and the others remain unexplained. For this sample the table gives about 180,000 clones, of which roughly 87% were detected only once. 7% to 8% of the sample belongs to the ten largest clones. The specimen sequenced was PBMCs or T cells enriched from blood (not recorded which). Receptors originate from a woman in her forties or fifties who had recovered from COVID-19.

The chain is built from TRBV4-1 and TRBJ2-5, with 8 bases that match TRBD1. V lost 0 bases, J lost 5 bases, and 5 bases stayed unmatched. The germline V gene has CDR1 MGHRA and CDR2 YSYEKL. The CDR3 length is 15 residues. The CDR3 nucleotides read TGCGCCAGCAGCCAAGATCCAGGGGGCCGGGAGACCCAGTACTTC. This gives the protein CASSQDPGGRETQYF.

The V gene is TRBV29-1, the J gene TRBJ1-1, with a possible D match to TRBD1 (6 bases). Germline V gives CDR1 SQVTM, CDR2 ANQGSEA. The CDR3 spans 12 residues. With 7 bases removed from V and 1 base from J, the gap between germline ends came to 10 bases. The CDR3 region is CSAGTPNTEAFF. CDR3 DNA: TGCAGCGCCGGGACACCGAACACTGAAGCTTTCTTT.

Comments on this clone: Additional DNA sequences in this sample encode the identical CDR3. The chain couples TRBV18 to TRBJ1-5; 11 bases are shared with TRBD1. Germline V gives CDR1 KGHSH, CDR2 LQKENI. CDR3 length equals 14 residues. Trimming cost V 3 bases and J 7 bases; bases outside gene matches: 2. DNA for the CDR3: TGTGCCAGCTCACCGGGGACAGGGGGACAGCCCCAGCATTTT. Amino acid sequence: CASSPGTGGQPQHF. The whole variable domain, remainder taken from reference TRBV18 and TRBJ1-5, is NAGVMQNPRHLVRRRGQEARLRCSPMKGHSHVYWYRQLPEEGLKFMVYLQKENIIDESGMPKERFSAEFPKEGPSILRIQQVVRGDSAAYFCASSPGTGGQPQHFGDGTRLSIL.

This clone was counted a single time. In nucleotides, the CDR3 is TGCAGTGCTAGTGGACTAGCGGGGGCCTCCTACAATGAGCAGTTCTTC. Residues: CSASGLAGASYNEQFF. This sequence joins TRBV20-1 and TRBJ2-1, with 13 positions matching TRBD2. From germline, CDR1 is DFQATT and CDR2 SNEGSKA (reference sequence). The junction had 2 bases not matched to a gene; V was cut back by 3 bases and J by 0 bases. The length of the CDR3 is 16 residues.

This chain links TRBV3-1 (or the pseudogene TRBV3-2) with TRBJ1-6; maybe TRBD1 (5 bases). This CDR3 has 16 residues. From germline, CDR1 is LGHDT and CDR2 YNNKEL (reference sequence). Trimming left V 1 base short and J 9 bases short, with 16 bases between. The CDR3: CASSQAQGLKSSPLHF. The CDR3 DNA reads TGTGCCAGCAGCCAAGCTCAGGGTTTAAAGAGTTCACCCCTCCACTTT.

The chain is built from TRBV28 and TRBJ1-2, with TRBD1 identical over 7 bases. This CDR3 contains 16 residues. Germline V gene sequence: CDR1 MDHEN, CDR2 SYDVKM. The V gene end was trimmed by 6 bases and the J gene end by 2 bases; junction bases not matched to a gene: 12. The CDR3: CASSPPNIRGNYGYTF. In nucleotides, the CDR3 is TGTGCCAGCAGCCCGCCCAATATCAGGGGGAACTATGGCTACACCTTC.

CDR3 in DNA: TGTGCCAGCTCAATTTTTGGGGCGACCGCTAACACTGAAGCTTTCTTT. Encoded protein: CASSIFGATANTEAFF. The rearrangement joins TRBV18 to TRBJ1-1, with D possibly being TRBD1 (5 bases). CDR1 KGHSH and CDR2 LQKENI come from the germline V gene. The CDR3 sequence is 16 residues long. Trimming took 5 bases from V and 2 from J, leaving 18 bases between them.